The 20 T cell receptor beta chains given below trace back to one sample, sequenced in a study of post-analysis software for immune sequencing data. Study-wide points: Patients carried 4 or 5 TRBV segments more frequently than controls did, and TRBV5-6, TRBV5-1 and TRBV20-1 were among them.

The antigens for these receptors are not known. Incorporated into the TCR beta cDNA libraries were unique molecular identifiers, which served to reduce PCR and sequencing biases. TCRdb recomputed calls from the PCR reads with MiXCR, one row per CDR3 protein. The sample lists about half a million distinct CDR3 sequences, under 40% occurring once. The sequenced sample was blood. The origin of the receptors is a girl aged 2-17 years with multiple sclerosis.

The sample holds a few counts of this clonotype. The chain recombines TRBV5-1 with TRBJ2-4; no reliable D call. V was trimmed by 4 bases and J by 9 bases, leaving 11 bases between them. Per the germline V gene, CDR1 is SGHRS and CDR2 is YFSETQ. The CDR3 is 12 residues long. In DNA form, the CDR3 reads TGCGCCAGCAGCCAAACTTTAGGCATTCAGTACTTC. Residues: CASSQTLGIQYF.

This sequence joins TRBV29-1 and TRBJ1-2; 9 bases are a match to TRBD1. The CDR3 totals 13 residues. Germline lookup yields CDR1 SQVTM and CDR2 ANQGSEA. V dropped 5 bases and J dropped 4; count of bases not matched to a gene: 5. For the CDR3, the DNA is TGCAGCGTTTCCGGGACAGGGCCCTATGGCTACACCTTC. Translation: CSVSGTGPYGYTF.

In its sample, this clonotype was seen a few times. The chain combines TRBV28 with TRBJ2-3; 12 bases are shared with TRBD2. Unmatched junction bases numbered 14, after V lost 6 bases and J lost 7 bases. Germline CDR1 reads MDHEN; CDR2 reads SYDVKM. The CDR3 has 17 amino acids. Written as DNA, the CDR3 is TGTGCCAGCAGATTACCTCTAGCGGGGGGGCAAGGAAATACGCAGTATTTT. Its protein is CASRLPLAGGQGNTQYF.

The chain employs TRBV7-2 and TRBJ2-3, with 8 bases fitting TRBD2. Trimming at V came to 4 bases and at J to 4 bases, leaving 10 bases not matched to a gene. This CDR3 comprises 16 residues. CDR1 and CDR2 (germline): SGHTA, FQGNSA. This chain's CDR3 is CASSSLRGVGSDTQYF. CDR3 in DNA: TGTGCCAGCAGCTCCCTGCGGGGGGTGGGTTCAGATACGCAGTATTTT.

The chain is built from TRBV6-6 and TRBJ2-5, with a weak D call TRBD2 (6 bases). Germline V gene lookup returns CDR1 MNHNY and CDR2 SVGAGI (reference sequence). Trimming left V 6 bases short and J 5 bases short, with 25 bases between. The CDR3 loop spans 17 amino acids. DNA for the CDR3: TGTGCCAGCAGATCTCAAGGGCGACCCGGAGGGAGTGAGACCCAGTACTTC. It yields the protein CASRSQGRPGGSETQYF.

The chain has TRBV7-3 and TRBJ1-1; D is undetermined. V lost 4 bases and J 5 bases, leaving 17 bases between the germline ends. The V gene's germline CDR1 is SGHTA and CDR2 FQGTGA. CDR3 size: 15 residues. CDR3 DNA: TGTGCCAGCAGCTGGGTGGGGATTCGGGAAACTGAAGCTTTCTTT. Its protein product is CASSWVGIRETEAFF.

The genes are TRBV11-2 and TRBJ1-4; 7 bases line up with TRBD1. Germline CDR1 and CDR2: SGHAT and FQNNGV. CDR3 size: 16 residues. Unmatched junction bases numbered 6, after V lost 5 bases and J lost 0 bases. CDR3 nucleotides: TGTGCCAGCAGCCAAGGACAGGTCCCAACTAATGAAAAACTGTTTTTT. Amino acids: CASSQGQVPTNEKLFF.

The rearrangement links TRBV7-9 to TRBJ2-1, with D possibly being TRBD1 (5 bases). Trimming left V 1 base short and J 7 bases short, with 14 bases between. CDR1 and CDR2 from the germline V gene are SEHNR and FQNEAQ (reference sequence). This CDR3 has 15 amino acids. The CDR3 region has the DNA TGTGCCAGCAGCTTAGAGGCCCCAAGGGGAAATGAGCAGTTCTTC. Its translation: CASSLEAPRGNEQFF.

This chain links TRBV5-6 with TRBJ1-1, with D unclear. Germline CDR1 reads SGHDT; CDR2 reads YYEEEE. The CDR3 has 12 amino acids. Deletions cut 1 base from V and 5 bases from J, with 6 bases between. The CDR3 protein is CASSLWTTEAFF. The CDR3 DNA reads as TGTGCCAGCAGCTTGTGGACGACTGAAGCTTTCTTT. Based on the CDR3 plus reference TRBV5-6 and TRBJ1-1, the full variable domain is DAGVTQSPTHLIKTRGQQVTLRCSPKSGHDTVSWYQQALGQGPQFIFQYYEEEERQRGNFPDRFSGHQFPNYSSELNVNALLLGDSALYLCASSLWTTEAFFGQGTRLTVV.

The chain is built from TRBV20-1 and TRBJ2-5, with 12 nucleotides matching TRBD2. The trim removed 3 bases at V and 1 base at J, leaving 6 bases unmatched. CDR3 length equals 16 residues. Germline values: CDR1 DFQATT, CDR2 SNEGSKA (reference sequence). CDR3 loop: CSASAGLAGTQETQYF. In DNA, the CDR3 is TGCAGTGCTAGTGCCGGACTAGCGGGGACCCAAGAGACCCAGTACTTC.

The chain employs TRBV15 and TRBJ1-2, with 7 positions matching TRBD1. This CDR3 has 15 amino acids. V was pared by 5 bases and J by 4 bases, with 10 bases of the junction left unmatched. Germline V gene data show CDR1 as LNHNV and CDR2 as YYDKDF (reference sequence). For the CDR3, the DNA is TGTGCCACCAGCCTCACAGGGGAGGACGGCTATGGCTACACCTTC. This sequence encodes CATSLTGEDGYGYTF.

The V call is TRBV13, the J call TRBJ2-7, with 7 positions matching TRBD2. The CDR3 covers 15 residues. With 4 bases clipped from V and 2 bases from J, the junction kept 8 bases outside the gene matches. The V gene's germline CDR1 is PRHDT and CDR2 FYEKMQ (reference sequence). CDR3 sequence: CASSSRGGEAYEQYF. The CDR3 DNA is TGTGCCAGCAGCTCGCGGGGAGGGGAAGCCTACGAGCAGTACTTC. Drawing the rest from reference TRBV13 and TRBJ2-7, the complete variable domain is AAGVIQSPRHLIKEKRETATLKCYPIPRHDTVYWYQQGPGQDPQFLISFYEKMQSDKGSIPDRFSAQQFSDYHSELNMSSLELGDSALYFCASSSRGGEAYEQYFGPGTRLTVT.

The chain recombines TRBV5-1 with TRBJ1-1; D remains ambiguous. Trimming stripped 3 bases from V and 6 bases from J, with 12 bases between. The germline CDR1 and CDR2 sequences are SGHRS and YFSETQ. This CDR3 comprises 13 residues. CDR3 sequence (DNA): TGCGCCAGCAGCTCCCCCGAGGGCTCTGAAGCTTTCTTT. It codes for CASSSPEGSEAFF.

The DNA of the CDR3 is TGTGCCAGCAGTTTAGGGCGGTTCAGGGATGAGACCCAGTACTTC. Translated: CASSLGRFRDETQYF. V gene TRBV12-3 or TRBV12-4 combines with J gene TRBJ2-5, with D possibly TRBD1 on 5 matching bases. V was cut by 1 base and J by 5 bases, with 14 bases left in between. The CDR3 sequence is 15 residues long.

This rearrangement joins TRBV3-1 to TRBJ2-1; no clear D gene. The V gene lost 4 bases and the J gene lost 8 bases, with 12 bases spanning the gap. The CDR3 covers 13 residues. Germline V gene data show CDR1 as LGHDT and CDR2 as YNNKEL (reference sequence). The CDR3 DNA follows: TGTGCCAGCAGCCCTGATGTTAGGGATGAGCAGTTCTTC. It is translated as CASSPDVRDEQFF.

This sequence joins TRBV12-3 or TRBV12-4 and TRBJ2-1; the D gene is possibly TRBD1 (5 bases). Trimming left V 6 bases short and J 4 bases short, with 16 bases between. This CDR3 is 15 amino acids long. The CDR3 sequence: CASRAAQGSYNEQFF. CDR3 sequence (DNA): TGTGCCAGCAGGGCCGCCCAGGGATCTTACAATGAGCAGTTCTTC.

This chain joins TRBV21-1 and TRBJ2-1. TRBV21-1 is a recognized pseudogene. The CDR3 has 12 residues. CDR3 in amino acids: CASSKWVNEQFF. Written as DNA, the CDR3 is TGTGCCAGCAGCAAATGGGTTAATGAGCAGTTCTTC.

The chain links TRBV5-1 to TRBJ2-5; 14 nucleotides agree with TRBD2. The J call may be faulty, since TRBJ2-7 better matches the DNA end. The CDR3 totals 15 residues. Looked up from germline, CDR1 is SGHRS and CDR2 is YFSETQ. The CDR3 protein is CASSPEGLAGDEQYF. CDR3 nucleotides: TGCGCCAGCAGCCCCGAGGGACTAGCGGGGGACGAGCAGTACTTC.

At least ten counts were recorded for this clonotype. V is TRBV5-1 and J is TRBJ2-3, with D unresolved. V gave up 4 bases and J gave up 4 bases, with 16 bases separating them. This CDR3 has 15 residues. Germline CDR1 is SGHRS and CDR2 is YFSETQ. Written as DNA, the CDR3 is TGCGCCAGCAGCCTTGGTTGGAGTCCTCCAGATACGCAGTATTTT. Its translation: CASSLGWSPPDTQYF.

The table lists this clonotype with a few counts. The genes are TRBV28 and TRBJ2-1; the D is unclear. The V gene's germline CDR1 is MDHEN and CDR2 SYDVKM. Trimming removed 6 bases from V and 4 bases from J, with 16 bases in between. This CDR3 region has 15 residues. In nucleotides, the CDR3 is TGTGCCAGCAGATGGACCGTGTCAGGATACAATGAGCAGTTCTTC. It encodes CASRWTVSGYNEQFF.